This T cell receptor (beta chain) was profiled in a study of blood T cell repertoires in COVID-19. Across the whole study: Sites across the United States, Italy and Spain contributed samples from acute and convalescent COVID-19.

CDR1 is LNHDA, CDR2 SQIVND, per germline (reference sequence). Trimming took 3 bases from V and 0 from J, leaving 8 bases between them. The CDR3 contains 15 residues. The authors' processing: Cell counts per sample came from amplifying reference gene primers. The assay was immunoSEQ multiplex PCR, and TCRdb's table has in-frame clones only and misses some. V and J calls and clone size are given by that table; D and trimming were obtained from the DNA. Of some 280,000 clones listed, 89% are singletons. The TCR comes from a woman aged 40-49 years who had recovered from COVID-19. Sequenced: peripheral blood. The V gene is TRBV19, the J gene TRBJ2-2; tentative D call: TRBD2 (5 bases). This CDR3 reads CASSIRAANTGELFF. The CDR3 bases are TGTGCCAGTAGTATCAGAGCGGCGAACACCGGGGAGCTGTTTTTT.